The clone carrying this T cell receptor beta chain was recorded once. Its antigen is not known. These data are taken from a study of OX40 agonist ivuxolimab in advanced cancers. About the study: Patient treatment consisted of intravenous ivuxolimab administration every 2 weeks at 0.01 to 10 mg/kg. Two cutaneous melanoma patients and one hepatocellular carcinoma patient, three in all, had partial responses. Overall study findings and caveats: Relative to CD4+ cells, CD8+ T cells on average had more expanded clones.

Libraries were prepared by immunoSEQ multiplex PCR; TCRdb keeps only in-frame clonotypes and omits some of them. The sample includes approximately 86,000 clones, 92% of them seen just once. This clonotype originated in an adult with an advanced solid tumor such as melanoma, head and neck, liver or kidney cancer. The material sequenced was CD4+ or CD8+ T cells sorted from blood, taken in a trial of the OX40 agonist ivuxolimab.

CDR3 residues: CASSQGTGSGEQYF. CDR3 DNA: TGTGCCAGCAGCCAAGGGACAGGCTCGGGAGAGCAGTACTTC. The chain is built from TRBV6-5 and TRBJ2-7; 8 bases fit TRBD1. The CDR3 is 14 amino acids. Germline V gene lookup returns CDR1 MNHEY and CDR2 SVGAGI. J was trimmed by 7 bases and V by 6 bases; bases with no gene match: 11.